A selection of T cell receptor beta chains follows, all from one sample in a study of Ad26.COV2.S vaccination and SARS-CoV-2 variants. Only in-frame clones appear in the TCRdb table, and some are missing; sequencing was by immunoSEQ multiplex PCR. The table lists over 130,000 clones, roughly 89% of them singletons. The input for sequencing was peripheral blood, taken after recovery from COVID-19. These TCRs come from a human donor who had recovered from COVID-19. Both conserved end residues are part of each CDR3. Fields, in order: V gene, D gene, clone size, J gene, CDR3 protein, CDR3 DNA. The D gene is left open where the match is weak. Clone size is stated in some rows and not others, as once, few, many or a class when expanded.

>TRBV7-2|.|few|TRBJ1-5
CASSLDTSQPQHF
TGTGCCAGCAGCTTAGACACCAGTCAGCCCCAGCATTTT
>TRBV30|.|.|TRBJ1-1
CAWSIGGGTEAFF
TGTGCCTGGAGTATCGGGGGTGGCACTGAAGCTTTCTTT
>TRBV5-1|.|.|TRBJ2-6
CASSVSSGANVLTF
TGCGCCAGCAGCGTAAGCTCTGGGGCCAACGTCCTGACTTTC
>TRBV6-5|TRBD1|.|TRBJ2-1
CASRPPDRAVNEQFF
TGTGCCAGCAGACCCCCGGACAGGGCAGTCAATGAGCAGTTCTTC
>TRBV28|.|.|TRBJ2-7
CASRGTGNEQYF
TGTGCCAGCAGAGGTACAGGGAACGAGCAGTACTTC
>TRBV28|.|.|TRBJ1-1
CASSLGLNTEAFF
TGTGCCAGCAGCCTAGGTCTGAACACTGAAGCTTTCTTT
>TRBV25-1|.|few|TRBJ2-2
CASSESGSTGELFF
TGTGCCAGCAGTGAATCAGGGAGCACCGGGGAGCTGTTTTTT
>TRBV28|.|.|TRBJ1-5
CASRDWDTHSNQPQHF
TGTGCCAGCAGGGATTGGGACACCCATAGCAATCAGCCCCAGCATTTT
>TRBV2|TRBD2|.|TRBJ2-5
CASSRRTSGGQETQYF
TGTGCCAGCAGTAGGAGGACTAGCGGGGGCCAAGAGACCCAGTACTTC
>TRBV7-2|.|.|TRBJ1-5
CASSLYGGDQPQHF
TGTGCCAGCAGCCTTTATGGGGGGGATCAGCCCCAGCATTTT
>TRBV6-2/TRBV6-3|TRBD1|.|TRBJ1-2
CASSDDRAYNYGYTF
TGTGCCAGCAGCGACGACAGGGCCTATAACTATGGCTACACCTTC
>TRBV19|.|.|TRBJ2-1
CASSILGNRQFFVYEQFF
TGTGCCAGTAGTATATTGGGAAACCGGCAATTCTTCGTCTATGAGCAGTTCTTC
>TRBV7-2|TRBD1|.|TRBJ1-2
CASSLGGTGFTGGYTF
TGTGCCAGCAGCTTAGGAGGGACAGGGTTTACGGGGGGCTACACCTTC
>TRBV5-1|TRBD1|.|TRBJ2-2
CASSLRTGGTGELFF
TGCGCCAGCAGCCTACGGACAGGGGGAACCGGGGAGCTGTTTTTT
>TRBV9|.|.|TRBJ1-1
CASSVDSVDEGPLNTEAFF
TGTGCCAGCAGCGTAGATTCGGTTGACGAGGGGCCTTTGAACACTGAAGCTTTCTTT
>TRBV3-1/TRBV3-2|TRBD1|.|TRBJ1-3
CASSPDPTGYRSGNTIYF
TGTGCCAGCAGCCCAGACCCGACAGGGTATCGATCTGGAAACACCATATATTTT
>TRBV28|.|.|TRBJ2-1
CASSLWGGNEQFF
TGTGCCAGCAGTTTATGGGGTGGCAATGAGCAGTTCTTC
>TRBV6-6|TRBD1|few|TRBJ1-2
CASSSGTDGYTF
TGTGCCAGCAGTTCCGGGACAGATGGCTACACCTTC
>TRBV18|.|.|TRBJ2-5
CASSPSQGSELQETQYF
TGTGCCAGCTCACCATCACAGGGATCGGAACTCCAAGAGACCCAGTACTTC
>TRBV11-3|TRBD2|.|TRBJ2-3
CASSTGLAGRGDTQYF
TGTGCCAGCAGCACGGGACTAGCGGGACGCGGAGATACGCAGTATTTT
>TRBV10-2|TRBD1|.|TRBJ2-7
CASTGAYEQYF
TGCGCCAGTACAGGGGCCTACGAGCAGTACTTC
>TRBV12-3/TRBV12-4|.|once|TRBJ1-1
CASRGRQNTEAFF
TGTGCCAGCAGGGGGAGACAGAACACTGAAGCTTTCTTT
>TRBV28|.|.|TRBJ2-5
CASSPNWGSGQETQYF
TGTGCCAGCAGTCCCAACTGGGGCTCGGGGCAAGAGACCCAGTACTTC
>TRBV7-9|.|.|TRBJ2-1
CASSLAWREPQFF
TGTGCCAGCAGCTTAGCGTGGCGGGAACCGCAGTTCTTC
>TRBV5-1|.|.|TRBJ1-1
CASSLVQLNTEAFF
TGCGCCAGCAGCTTGGTACAATTGAACACTGAAGCTTTCTTT
>TRBV6-5|TRBD1|once|TRBJ1-2
CASRQTGGGKYGYTF
TGTGCCAGCAGACAGACAGGGGGCGGAAAGTATGGCTACACCTTC
>TRBV7-2|TRBD2|.|TRBJ2-7
CASSDRLAGSYNEQYF
TGTGCCAGCAGCGACCGACTAGCGGGGTCGTATAACGAGCAGTACTTC
>TRBV30|.|.|TRBJ2-2
CAWNIVRTFPPGELFF
TGTGCCTGGAATATTGTTAGGACTTTCCCGCCCGGGGAGCTGTTTTTT
>TRBV29-1|.|once|TRBJ1-2
CSASVSYGYTF
TGCAGCGCCAGCGTCTCGTATGGCTACACCTTC
>TRBV28|.|.|TRBJ1-5
CASNKYLGNQPQHF
TGTGCCAGCAACAAATACCTTGGCAATCAGCCCCAGCATTTT
>TRBV28|.|.|TRBJ1-1
CASSRRVNTEAFF
TGTGCCAGCAGCCGAAGGGTGAACACTGAAGCTTTCTTT
>TRBV27|.|.|TRBJ1-2
CASSLKGYGYTF
TGTGCCAGCAGTCTGAAGGGTTATGGCTACACCTTC
>TRBV7-2|TRBD1|few|TRBJ1-2
CASSSNRGLGYGYTF
TGTGCCAGCAGCTCCAACAGGGGGCTCGGGTATGGCTACACCTTC
>TRBV19|.|.|TRBJ1-2
CASSLPLRDTVDGYTF
TGTGCCAGTAGCCTCCCCCTCCGGGACACCGTTGATGGCTACACCTTC
>TRBV18|.|.|TRBJ1-5
CASSPTGLGPFNQPQHF
TGTGCCAGCTCTCCCACCGGTCTAGGGCCTTTCAATCAGCCCCAGCATTTT
>TRBV7-2|.|.|TRBJ1-5
CASSTGGGGGNQPQHF
TGTGCCAGCAGCACAGGTGGAGGGGGAGGCAATCAGCCCCAGCATTTT
>TRBV7-9|.|once|TRBJ2-1
CASSLTEQVNEQFF
TGTGCCAGCAGCCTCACGGAACAGGTCAATGAGCAGTTCTTC
>TRBV28|TRBD1|.|TRBJ1-5
CASGGTGYQPQHF
TGTGCCAGCGGAGGGACAGGGTATCAGCCCCAGCATTTT
>TRBV4-3|.|.|TRBJ2-7
CASSQEMHSYEQYF
TGCGCCAGCAGCCAAGAGATGCACTCCTACGAGCAGTACTTC
>TRBV7-9|.|.|TRBJ1-6
CASSTDSTNSPLHF
TGTGCCAGCAGCACTGACAGTACCAATTCACCCCTCCACTTT
>TRBV2|.|.|TRBJ2-3
CASSDWGDSDTDTQYF
TGTGCCAGCAGTGATTGGGGGGACTCTGACACAGATACGCAGTATTTT
>TRBV4-1|.|few|TRBJ1-3
CASSSPTRAGNTIYF
TGCGCCAGCAGCTCACCGACCAGGGCAGGAAACACCATATATTTT
>TRBV28|TRBD1|.|TRBJ1-6
CASRPGGMGMSPLHF
TGTGCCAGCAGACCAGGGGGAATGGGGATGTCACCCCTCCACTTT
>TRBV30|.|.|TRBJ2-7
CAWSRTSYEQYF
TGTGCCTGGTCGCGGACTTCCTACGAGCAGTACTTC
>TRBV4-3|.|.|TRBJ1-4
CASSPGNEKLFF
TGCGCCAGCAGCCCAGGGAATGAAAAACTGTTTTTT
>TRBV24-1|.|few|TRBJ1-1
CATSDPLSNEAFF
TGTGCCACCAGTGATCCCCTTTCTAATGAAGCTTTCTTT
>TRBV5-5|.|.|TRBJ2-7
CASSRNVIYEQYF
TGTGCCAGCAGCCGGAATGTAATCTACGAGCAGTACTTC
>TRBV7-2|.|.|TRBJ1-4
CASSLALGTGNEKLFF
TGTGCCAGCAGCTTAGCGCTCGGGACCGGGAATGAAAAACTGTTTTTT
>TRBV15|.|.|TRBJ2-7
CATSRDGNIYEQYF
TGTGCCACCAGCAGAGATGGTAACATATACGAGCAGTACTTC
>TRBV6-5|.|.|TRBJ1-1
CASTTGLRNTEAFF
TGTGCCAGCACCACGGGACTGAGGAACACTGAAGCTTTCTTT